The source of this T cell receptor (beta chain) is a study of Ad26.COV2.S vaccination and SARS-CoV-2 variants. About the research overall: The Ad26.COV2.S arm of the COV1001 trial was where the donor was placed. Once, or twice with 56 days between doses, Ad26.COV2.S was given intramuscularly. Points from the study as a whole: The study found higher spike-specific TCR breadth in vaccine than placebo recipients.

CDR3 length equals 13 residues. Germline values: CDR1 SGHTA, CDR2 FQGNSA. The ends were cut back, 3 bases at V and 0 bases at J, with 6 bases in the middle. Profiled with immunoSEQ multiplex PCR; TCRdb holds only in-frame clones, not every one. The sample lists hundreds of thousands of clones; 75% to 95% were seen once. This clone is a singleton in its sample. The antigen remains undetermined. The treatment denotes: around 19 received Ad26.COV2.S at low or high dose, single or two shots; 5 received placebo; per-sample allocation not given. Samples analyzed were those drawn on day 63 after the first vaccine or placebo injection. The donor was a Boston adult aged 18-55 years.

The receptor's source is a person aged 18-60 years who received the Ad26.COV2.S COVID-19 vaccine or a placebo. The rearrangement joins TRBV7-2 to TRBJ2-7; D is uncertain. The specimen was peripheral blood, collected in a trial of Ad26.COV2.S vaccine versus placebo. The CDR3 sequence is CASSFQYSYEQYF. The CDR3 DNA follows: TGTGCCAGCAGCTTCCAATACTCCTACGAGCAGTACTTC.